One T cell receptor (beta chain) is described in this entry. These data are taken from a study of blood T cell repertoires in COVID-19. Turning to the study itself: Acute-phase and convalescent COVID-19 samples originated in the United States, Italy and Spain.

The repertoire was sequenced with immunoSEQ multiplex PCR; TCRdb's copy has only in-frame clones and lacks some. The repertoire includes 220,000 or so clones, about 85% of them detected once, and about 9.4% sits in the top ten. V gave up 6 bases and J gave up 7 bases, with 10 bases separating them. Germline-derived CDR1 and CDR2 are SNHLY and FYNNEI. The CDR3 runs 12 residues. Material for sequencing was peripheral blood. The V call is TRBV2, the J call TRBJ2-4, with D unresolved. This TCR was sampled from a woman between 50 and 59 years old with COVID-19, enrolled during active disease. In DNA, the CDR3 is TGTGCCAGCAGGACTGAGGTGAACATTCAGTACTTC. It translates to CASRTEVNIQYF.